This T cell receptor (beta chain) is drawn from a study of OX40 agonist ivuxolimab in advanced cancers. Findings and limits, study-wide: Still undetermined is the antigen specificity of the expanded peripheral T cells. The study observed clonal expansion of CD4+ and CD8+ blood T cells by week 6 at 0.1 to 3.0 mg/kg.

The sampling schedule covered blood at baseline, cycle 4 day 1, and cycle 7 day 1. Turning to this clone: What it binds is not known.

Using immunoSEQ multiplex PCR, the repertoire was profiled, and TCRdb retains in-frame clones only, with some absent. Here the sample spans roughly 90,000 clones, about 90% being singletons. J gave up 6 bases and V 4 bases, and 4 bases lay outside the gene matches. Germline CDR1 reads KGHSH; CDR2 reads LQKENI. The CDR3 contains 13 residues. This chain links TRBV18 with TRBJ2-7, with TRBD1 matching 9 bases. The clonotype was recovered from an adult with an advanced solid tumor such as melanoma, head and neck, liver or kidney cancer. The sample consisted of CD4+ or CD8+ T cells sorted from blood, taken in a trial of the OX40 agonist ivuxolimab. The CDR3 nucleotides are TGTGCCAGCTCACTAGGGACAGGGCTCGAGCAGTACTTC. Its translation is CASSLGTGLEQYF.